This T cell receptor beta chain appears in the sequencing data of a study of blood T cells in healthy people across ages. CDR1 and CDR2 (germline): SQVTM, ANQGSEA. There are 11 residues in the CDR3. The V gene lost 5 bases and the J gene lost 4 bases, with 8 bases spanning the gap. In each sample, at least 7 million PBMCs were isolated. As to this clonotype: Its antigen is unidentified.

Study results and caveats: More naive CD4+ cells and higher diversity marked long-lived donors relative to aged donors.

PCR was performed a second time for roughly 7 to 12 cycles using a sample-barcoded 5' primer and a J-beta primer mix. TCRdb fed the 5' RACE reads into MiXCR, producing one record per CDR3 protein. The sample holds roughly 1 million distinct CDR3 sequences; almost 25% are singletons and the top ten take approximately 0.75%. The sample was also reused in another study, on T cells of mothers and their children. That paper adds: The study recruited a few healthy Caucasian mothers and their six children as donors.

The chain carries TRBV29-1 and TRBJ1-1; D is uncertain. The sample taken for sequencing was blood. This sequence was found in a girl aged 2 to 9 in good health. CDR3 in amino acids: CSVPSPTEAFF. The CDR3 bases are TGCAGCGTTCCATCCCCCACTGAAGCTTTCTTT. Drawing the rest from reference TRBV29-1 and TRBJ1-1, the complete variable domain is SAVISQKPSRDICQRGTSLTIQCQVDSQVTMMFWYRQQPGQSLTLIATANQGSEATYESGFVIDKFPISRPNLTFSTLTVSNMSPEDSSIYLCSVPSPTEAFFGQGTRLTVV.